This T cell receptor beta chain was found in a study of siplizumab effects on memory and regulatory T cells. Study observations and caveats: Alloreactive sequences whose origin lay in unstimulated CD4+ memory cells were significantly reduced by siplizumab. There was no confirmation of the suppressive function of proliferating Tregs from siplizumab cultures. Only a minor fraction of alloreactive clones mapped to unstimulated subsets.

CDR1 and CDR2 (germline): SGDLS, YYNGEE. This CDR3 contains 15 residues. V was clipped by 0 bases and J by 5 bases; unmatched bases: 3. Repertoires were generated with immunoSEQ multiplex PCR, while TCRdb's copy carries only in-frame clones and drops some. The table has roughly 100,000 clones, 85% to 95% seen once. Regarding this clone: Its matching antigen is unknown.

This TCR came from a human donor in good health. The source material was CD4+ T cells sorted from blood. The rearrangement uses TRBV9 and TRBJ2-2; 8 bases align to TRBD2. In nucleotides, the CDR3 is TGTGCCAGCAGCGTAGCTCTAGCGGGTACCGGGGAGCTGTTTTTT. Amino acids: CASSVALAGTGELFF.